A selection of T cell receptor beta chains follows, all from one sample in a study of beta chain features in type 1 diabetes. The method was immunoSEQ multiplex PCR; TCRdb's version includes in-frame clones alone and lacks a portion of them. This sample carries under 300,000 clones, 16% of them seen once, and the ten largest clones take about 0.092%. The sequencing sample was made of naive CD4+ T cells from blood. The receptors originated from a young man with type 1 diabetes. CDR3s include the opening cysteine and the closing phenylalanine or tryptophan. D genes are given only for firm matches. Size is stated for part of the rows, as once, few or many counts, or as a class when the clone is expanded.

d_gene: TRBD2; j_gene: TRBJ2-7; v_gene: TRBV28; len: 16; abundance: .; CDR3nt: TGTGCCAGCACTTCCATAGGGACTAGCGGGACCTACGAGCAGTACTTC; CDR3aa: CASTSIGTSGTYEQYF
d_gene: TRBD2; j_gene: TRBJ2-7; v_gene: TRBV9; len: 15; abundance: .; CDR3nt: TGTGCCAGCAGCGCTGGGACTAGCGGCTCCTACGAGCAGTACTTC; CDR3aa: CASSAGTSGSYEQYF
d_gene: .; j_gene: TRBJ2-1; v_gene: TRBV29-1; len: 11; abundance: few; CDR3nt: TGCAGCCACTACTTCAAAGATGAGCAGTTCTTC; CDR3aa: CSHYFKDEQFF
d_gene: .; j_gene: TRBJ1-1; v_gene: TRBV9; len: 14; abundance: .; CDR3nt: TGTGCCAGCAGCGAGAGTCCAAAGAACACTGAAGCTTTCTTT; CDR3aa: CASSESPKNTEAFF
d_gene: .; j_gene: TRBJ1-1; v_gene: TRBV30; len: 13; abundance: .; CDR3nt: TGTGCCTGGAGTACCCGAGGAGGGATTGAAGCTTTCTTT; CDR3aa: CAWSTRGGIEAFF
d_gene: .; j_gene: TRBJ2-7; v_gene: TRBV29-1; len: 12; abundance: .; CDR3nt: TGCAGCGTTGAGGGATGGACGGTCGCTAAGTACTTC; CDR3aa: CSVEGWTVAKYF
d_gene: .; j_gene: TRBJ2-1; v_gene: TRBV4-3; len: 16; abundance: .; CDR3nt: TGCGCCAGCAGCCAACAGGGCCGGAGCTCCTACAATGAGCAGTTCTTC; CDR3aa: CASSQQGRSSYNEQFF
d_gene: TRBD1; j_gene: TRBJ2-4; v_gene: TRBV15; len: 15; abundance: few; CDR3nt: TGTGCCACGCGACAGGGGGCGAGTGCCCAAAACATTCAGTACTTC; CDR3aa: CATRQGASAQNIQYF
d_gene: .; j_gene: TRBJ1-2; v_gene: TRBV5-4; len: 14; abundance: .; CDR3nt: TGTGCCAGCAGCTGGGGAAGAGGGGCCAATGGCTACACCTTC; CDR3aa: CASSWGRGANGYTF
d_gene: .; j_gene: TRBJ2-7; v_gene: TRBV28; len: 14; abundance: few; CDR3nt: TGTGCCAGCAATACAGAAGGACAGACCTACGAGCAGTACTTC; CDR3aa: CASNTEGQTYEQYF
d_gene: TRBD2; j_gene: TRBJ2-7; v_gene: TRBV4-3; len: 16; abundance: .; CDR3nt: TGCGCCAGCAGCCAAAATGCGGGAGGACCCGATGGCGAGCAGTACTTC; CDR3aa: CASSQNAGGPDGEQYF
d_gene: .; j_gene: TRBJ2-5; v_gene: TRBV5-1; len: 14; abundance: .; CDR3nt: TGCGCCAGCAGTTATGAAGGGCCCCTGGAGACCCAGTACTTC; CDR3aa: CASSYEGPLETQYF
d_gene: TRBD2; j_gene: TRBJ2-1; v_gene: TRBV9; len: 15; abundance: few; CDR3nt: TGTGCCAGCAGTCGCGGGAGGGCCGACTACAATGAGCAGTTCTTC; CDR3aa: CASSRGRADYNEQFF
d_gene: .; j_gene: TRBJ2-1; v_gene: TRBV29-1; len: 11; abundance: .; CDR3nt: TGCAGCGTTGGGACCAACAATGAGCAGTTCTTC; CDR3aa: CSVGTNNEQFF
d_gene: .; j_gene: TRBJ1-3; v_gene: TRBV29-1; len: 13; abundance: few; CDR3nt: TGCAGCGTTGAGGTTTCCTCTGGAAACACCATATATTTT; CDR3aa: CSVEVSSGNTIYF
d_gene: .; j_gene: TRBJ1-5; v_gene: TRBV20-1; len: 9; abundance: few; CDR3nt: TGCAGTGGTGGTAGGCCCCAGCATTTT; CDR3aa: CSGGRPQHF
d_gene: .; j_gene: TRBJ1-4; v_gene: TRBV6-6; len: 14; abundance: few; CDR3nt: TGTGCCAGCAGTTACTCCGGGGGCGATGAAAAACTGTTTTTT; CDR3aa: CASSYSGGDEKLFF
d_gene: .; j_gene: TRBJ2-1; v_gene: TRBV9; len: 14; abundance: .; CDR3nt: TGTGCCAGCAGCGTAGGTATTCGGACCGATGAGCAGTTCTTC; CDR3aa: CASSVGIRTDEQFF
d_gene: .; j_gene: TRBJ2-3; v_gene: TRBV7-2; len: 17; abundance: .; CDR3nt: TGTGCCAGCAGCTTCCTTCTGGGGCTAGCAGGCACAGATACGCAGTATTTT; CDR3aa: CASSFLLGLAGTDTQYF
d_gene: .; j_gene: TRBJ1-1; v_gene: TRBV14; len: 16; abundance: few; CDR3nt: TGTGCCAGCAGCCAGGGTGACCCCAGGGTGGGAACTGAAGCTTTCTTT; CDR3aa: CASSQGDPRVGTEAFF
d_gene: TRBD1; j_gene: TRBJ1-1; v_gene: TRBV28; len: 15; abundance: .; CDR3nt: TGTGCCAGCAGTTTAGCGGGACAGACGAACACTGAAGCTTTCTTT; CDR3aa: CASSLAGQTNTEAFF
d_gene: .; j_gene: TRBJ2-5; v_gene: TRBV28; len: 14; abundance: .; CDR3nt: TGTGCCAGCAACCACGGAGGGGGCGGAGAGACCCAGTACTTC; CDR3aa: CASNHGGGGETQYF
d_gene: .; j_gene: TRBJ1-4; v_gene: TRBV27; len: 15; abundance: .; CDR3nt: TGTGCCAGCAGTTCAGCAGGGGCTGGGGATGAAAAACTGTTTTTT; CDR3aa: CASSSAGAGDEKLFF
d_gene: .; j_gene: TRBJ1-2; v_gene: TRBV29-1; len: 14; abundance: .; CDR3nt: TGCAGCGTTATAACAGGCCAAGCTAACTATGGCTACACCTTC; CDR3aa: CSVITGQANYGYTF
d_gene: TRBD2; j_gene: TRBJ2-6; v_gene: TRBV29-1; len: 19; abundance: few; CDR3nt: TGCAGCGTCAGGGACAGCGGGACTAGCGGGAGCTCTGGGGCCAACGTCCTGACTTTC; CDR3aa: CSVRDSGTSGSSGANVLTF
d_gene: TRBD1; j_gene: TRBJ2-2; v_gene: TRBV29-1; len: 13; abundance: .; CDR3nt: TGCAGCGTCCCCGGGACAGGAACCGGGGAGCTGTTTTTT; CDR3aa: CSVPGTGTGELFF
d_gene: .; j_gene: TRBJ1-1; v_gene: TRBV5-1; len: 13; abundance: few; CDR3nt: TGCGCCAGCAGCCCCAGGGAGGGCACTGAAGCTTTCTTT; CDR3aa: CASSPREGTEAFF
d_gene: TRBD2; j_gene: TRBJ2-5; v_gene: TRBV29-1; len: 13; abundance: .; CDR3nt: TGCAGCGGCCAGACTAGCGCCCAAGAGACCCAGTACTTC; CDR3aa: CSGQTSAQETQYF
d_gene: .; j_gene: TRBJ2-3; v_gene: TRBV7-9; len: 17; abundance: .; CDR3nt: TGTGCCAGCAGCTTAGCCGCGGTCAGGGGATTCGCAGATACGCAGTATTTT; CDR3aa: CASSLAAVRGFADTQYF
d_gene: TRBD2; j_gene: TRBJ2-3; v_gene: TRBV9; len: 17; abundance: .; CDR3nt: TGTGCCAGCAGCTTAGGGACTAGCGGGACCCACACAGATACGCAGTATTTT; CDR3aa: CASSLGTSGTHTDTQYF
d_gene: TRBD2; j_gene: TRBJ2-7; v_gene: TRBV27; len: 14; abundance: .; CDR3nt: TGTGCCAGCAGTCCGTTAGCGGGGCGCTACGAGCAGTACTTC; CDR3aa: CASSPLAGRYEQYF
d_gene: TRBD2; j_gene: TRBJ2-1; v_gene: TRBV28; len: 16; abundance: .; CDR3nt: TGTGCCAGCAATTGGGGACTAGCGGTTTCCTACAATGAGCAGTTCTTC; CDR3aa: CASNWGLAVSYNEQFF
d_gene: TRBD2; j_gene: TRBJ2-3; v_gene: TRBV7-2; len: 16; abundance: .; CDR3nt: TGTGCCAGTCGGTGGGCTAGCGGGAGATCCACAGATACGCAGTATTTT; CDR3aa: CASRWASGRSTDTQYF
d_gene: .; j_gene: TRBJ2-5; v_gene: TRBV5-1; len: 13; abundance: .; CDR3nt: TGCGCCAGCAATGGCGGATCCCAAGAGACCCAGTACTTC; CDR3aa: CASNGGSQETQYF
d_gene: .; j_gene: TRBJ2-1; v_gene: TRBV7-2; len: 15; abundance: .; CDR3nt: TGTGCCAGCAGCCTAGGACCCAGCTCCTACAATGAGCAGTTCTTC; CDR3aa: CASSLGPSSYNEQFF
d_gene: TRBD2; j_gene: TRBJ2-1; v_gene: TRBV29-1; len: 15; abundance: few; CDR3nt: TGCAGCGTTTCGACTAGCGGGAGTAGGATCCATGAGCAGTTCTTC; CDR3aa: CSVSTSGSRIHEQFF
d_gene: TRBD1; j_gene: TRBJ2-7; v_gene: TRBV9; len: 14; abundance: few; CDR3nt: TGTGCCAGCAGTAGACAGGGGATGGTCTACGAGCAGTACTTC; CDR3aa: CASSRQGMVYEQYF
d_gene: .; j_gene: TRBJ2-2; v_gene: TRBV29-1; len: 14; abundance: .; CDR3nt: TGCAGCGTGGCTGGGGGGCCGAACACCGGGGAGCTGTTTTTT; CDR3aa: CSVAGGPNTGELFF
d_gene: .; j_gene: TRBJ2-1; v_gene: TRBV6-6; len: 14; abundance: .; CDR3nt: TGTGCCAGCAGTTACCAAACAGAATACAATGAGCAGTTCTTC; CDR3aa: CASSYQTEYNEQFF
d_gene: TRBD2; j_gene: TRBJ2-1; v_gene: TRBV30; len: 16; abundance: few; CDR3nt: TGTGCCTCGACCCCTAAGCGGGAGTTCTCCTACAATGAGCAGTTCTTC; CDR3aa: CASTPKREFSYNEQFF
d_gene: .; j_gene: TRBJ1-5; v_gene: TRBV30; len: 13; abundance: .; CDR3nt: TGTGCCTGGAGGACGGATAGCAATCAGCCCCAGCATTTT; CDR3aa: CAWRTDSNQPQHF
d_gene: .; j_gene: TRBJ1-3; v_gene: TRBV25-1; len: 14; abundance: .; CDR3nt: TGTGCCAGCAGTGAGAGGGGCTCTGGAAACACCATATATTTT; CDR3aa: CASSERGSGNTIYF
d_gene: TRBD2; j_gene: TRBJ2-5; v_gene: TRBV7-7; len: 15; abundance: few; CDR3nt: TGTGCTAGCAGTTCTCGACTAGCGCCTGAAGAGACCCAGTACTTC; CDR3aa: CASSSRLAPEETQYF
d_gene: .; j_gene: TRBJ2-1; v_gene: TRBV7-2; len: 11; abundance: few; CDR3nt: TGTGCCAGCAGCCCGGACTCTTCTGTGTTCTTC; CDR3aa: CASSPDSSVFF
d_gene: TRBD1; j_gene: TRBJ2-7; v_gene: TRBV7-8; len: 15; abundance: .; CDR3nt: TGTGCCAGCAGCTCAGACGACAGGGATGCAGGCGAGCAGTACTTC; CDR3aa: CASSSDDRDAGEQYF
d_gene: .; j_gene: TRBJ1-5; v_gene: TRBV29-1; len: 12; abundance: few; CDR3nt: TGCAGCGTCGGGGACAGCAATCAGCCCCAGCATTTT; CDR3aa: CSVGDSNQPQHF
d_gene: .; j_gene: TRBJ2-7; v_gene: TRBV4-3; len: 14; abundance: .; CDR3nt: TGCGCCAGCAGCCAAGGGTACCGGTCCTACGAGCAGTACTTC; CDR3aa: CASSQGYRSYEQYF